These 25 T cell receptor beta chains came from one sample sequenced in a study of T cell responses to AZD1222 COVID-19 vaccine. Some clones are missing from TCRdb's copy, which holds only in-frame ones; the method was immunoSEQ multiplex PCR. The repertoire has about 110,000 clones, roughly 80% of them found once; the top ten carry 5%. The specimen was peripheral blood, collected on day 0 of AZD1222 vaccination. The receptors were sampled from an adult in good health.

This clone was recorded once. The chain recombines TRBV5-6 with TRBJ2-7; D is uncertain. The length of the CDR3 is 12 residues. CDR1 is SGHDT and CDR2 is YYEEEE in the germline V gene. V was clipped by 5 bases and J by 3 bases, with 9 bases between them. The CDR3 coding sequence is TGTGCCAGCAGTCCCGGGTACTACGAGCAGTACTTC. Its protein product is CASSPGYYEQYF.

The CDR3 region has the DNA TGTGCCAGCAGCTTAGCTAGAACGCAGGGCAATGAGCAGTTCTTC. The encoded protein is CASSLARTQGNEQFF. The chain combines TRBV7-9 with TRBJ2-1; D is perhaps TRBD1 (5 bases). The CDR3 is made up of 15 amino acids. Germline V gene lookup returns CDR1 SEHNR and CDR2 FQNEAQ (reference sequence). Trimming took off 0 bases at V and 6 bases at J, with 12 bases between the two ends.

The chain combines TRBV27 with TRBJ1-1; TRBD1 agrees at 9 bases. V gave up 6 bases and J gave up 5 bases; unmatched junction bases: 7. The CDR3 contains 14 residues. The V gene's germline CDR1 is MNHEY and CDR2 SMNVEV (reference sequence). CDR3 protein: CASRGTGYITEAFF. DNA of the CDR3: TGTGCCAGCAGAGGGACAGGGTATATAACTGAAGCTTTCTTT.

The chain carries TRBV6-6 and TRBJ1-3; D unresolved. The length of the CDR3 is 15 residues. Trimming removed 8 bases at V and 8 bases at J, with 22 bases between. The germline CDR1 and CDR2 sequences are MNHNY and SVGAGI (reference sequence). CDR3 protein: CASRTWTSREDTIYF. For the CDR3, the DNA is TGTGCCAGCCGGACCTGGACGTCTCGGGAGGACACCATATATTTT.

The chain uses TRBV5-1 and TRBJ2-5, with 9 bases fitting TRBD1. Germline V gives CDR1 SGHRS, CDR2 YFSETQ. The V and J ends lost 2 bases and 5 bases, in that order; junction bases with no gene match: 7. The CDR3 sequence is 15 residues long. The CDR3 region is CASSLQGAGMETQYF. DNA of the CDR3: TGCGCCAGCAGCTTACAGGGGGCGGGGATGGAGACCCAGTACTTC.

The count of this clone is one. The chain links TRBV3-1 (or the pseudogene TRBV3-2) to TRBJ1-2; D remains unclear. The CDR3 totals 12 residues. The germline V gene encodes CDR1 LGHDT and CDR2 YNNKEL (reference sequence). Trimming stripped 0 bases from V and 8 bases from J, with 7 bases between. The CDR3 here is CASSQDKRGYTF. CDR3 nucleotides: TGTGCCAGCAGCCAAGATAAGCGGGGCTACACCTTC.

The CDR3 sequence is CASSQDRQHHQPQHF. CDR3 nucleotides: TGTGCCAGCAGCCAAGATCGACAACACCATCAGCCCCAGCATTTT. The rearrangement links TRBV3-1 (or the pseudogene TRBV3-2) to TRBJ1-5, with D unclear. V was shortened by 0 bases and J by 5 bases, with 11 bases between the two germline ends. The CDR3 is 15 amino acids. Per germline, CDR1 LGHDT and CDR2 YNNKEL (reference sequence).

The chain joins TRBV25-1 to TRBJ2-1; 7 bases match TRBD1. The length of the CDR3 is 14 residues. V was pared by 7 bases and J by 1 base, with 4 bases of the junction left unmatched. The germline CDR1 and CDR2 sequences are MGHDK and SYGVNS. The CDR3 DNA sequence: TGTGCCAGCAAGGGGGACAGATCCTACAATGAGCAGTTCTTC. As protein: CASKGDRSYNEQFF.

The gene calls are TRBV6-1 and TRBJ1-5; D unclear. The germline V and J ends were trimmed by 2 bases and 2 bases, with 16 bases remaining between them. Germline V gene sequence: CDR1 MNHNS, CDR2 SASEGT. The CDR3 consists of 17 residues. The CDR3 loop is CASSELVAGRGNQPQHF. In DNA form, the CDR3 reads TGTGCCAGCAGTGAATTAGTGGCGGGGAGAGGCAATCAGCCCCAGCATTTT.

The chain recombines TRBV2 with TRBJ2-3, with 10 nucleotides matching TRBD1. Losses at the gene ends were 8 bases for V and 6 bases for J; bases not matched to a gene: 8. This CDR3 comprises 14 residues. Germline assignment: CDR1 SNHLY and CDR2 FYNNEI. DNA of the CDR3: TGTGCCAGCGGGGGACAGGGGCTAGAGGATACGCAGTATTTT. This gives the protein CASGGQGLEDTQYF.

The rearrangement joins TRBV12-3 or TRBV12-4 to TRBJ1-3, with D uncertain. This CDR3 spans 13 amino acids. Trimming cost V 4 bases and J 2 bases, with 6 bases left between them. Written as DNA, the CDR3 is TGTGCCAGCAGTTCCAGCACTGGAAACACCATATATTTT. Translation: CASSSSTGNTIYF.

CDR3 loop: CASSLGNYYEQYF. The CDR3 nucleotides read TGTGCCAGCAGCTTAGGCAATTACTACGAGCAGTACTTC. This rearrangement joins TRBV7-2 to TRBJ2-7; no reliable D call. Germline loops: CDR1 SGHTA, CDR2 FQGNSA. V was cut by 1 base and J by 3 bases, with 7 bases left in between. This CDR3 is 13 amino acids long.

The chain links TRBV5-6 to TRBJ1-2; 8 positions match TRBD1. Trimming removed 4 bases from V and 8 bases from J; junction bases left unmatched: 10. Germline loops: CDR1 SGHDT, CDR2 YYEEEE. CDR3 size: 14 residues. DNA of the CDR3: TGTGCCAGCAGCCCAGGACAGGGCCCCGGCGGCTACACCTTC. Its translation is CASSPGQGPGGYTF.

The CDR3 protein is CASSSRVRGDTDTQYF. The CDR3, as DNA: TGTGCCAGCAGCTCGCGGGTCAGGGGGGACACAGATACGCAGTATTTT. V usage is TRBV5-5 and J usage is TRBJ2-3, with D possibly TRBD1 on 7 matching bases. The CDR3 has 16 amino acids. The germline gives CDR1 SGHKS, CDR2 YYEKEE (reference sequence). Trimming shortened V by 3 bases and J by 2 bases, and 16 bases separated the two germline ends. The variable domain in full, with the rest retrieved from reference TRBV5-5 and TRBJ2-3, is DAGVTQSPTHLIKTRGQQVTLRCSPISGHKSVSWYQQVLGQGPQFIFQYYEKEERGRGNFPDRFSARQFPNYSSELNVNALLLGDSALYLCASSSRVRGDTDTQYFGPGTRLTVL.

V is TRBV5-6 and J is TRBJ1-2, with D unclear. CDR3 length: 12 residues. V lost 5 bases and J lost 7, with 12 bases in between. The germline CDR1 and CDR2 sequences are SGHDT and YYEEEE. In DNA form, the CDR3 reads TGTGCCAGCAGTCAGAGCGTGGGTGGCTACACCTTC. Encoded protein: CASSQSVGGYTF.

The gene calls are TRBV12-2 and TRBJ2-1. TRBV12-2 is flagged as a pseudogene. The CDR3 covers 10 residues. CDR3 DNA sequence: TGTGTTGGGGGGCCTAATGAGCAGTTCTTC. Its protein is CVGGPNEQFF.

The rearrangement uses TRBV6-6 and TRBJ1-3; D is possibly TRBD1 (6 bases). Trimming left V 6 bases short and J 2 bases short, with 14 bases between. CDR1 and CDR2 (germline): MNHNY, SVGAGI (reference sequence). This CDR3 has 15 amino acids. The CDR3 DNA is TGTGCCAGCAGGTCTACAGGGATAACTGGAAACACCATATATTTT. Translated, it gives CASRSTGITGNTIYF.

This sequence joins TRBV6-4 and TRBJ2-3; TRBD2 might be the D (6 bases). Trimming removed 4 bases from V and 2 bases from J, with 10 bases in between. This CDR3 has 14 amino acids. Germline CDR1 is MRHNA and CDR2 is SNTAGT. The CDR3 coding sequence is TGTGCCAGCAGTGGCGGCGGGGACACAGATACGCAGTATTTT. It encodes CASSGGGDTDTQYF.

The chain links TRBV18 to TRBJ1-4; 9 bases agree with TRBD1. Trimming removed 0 bases from V and 16 bases from J; junction bases left unmatched: 3. This CDR3 is 12 amino acids long. Per the germline V gene, CDR1 is KGHSH and CDR2 is LQKENI. The CDR3 coding sequence is TGTGCCAGCTCACCACCCACAGGGGGCGGGTTTTTT. Translating it yields CASSPPTGGGFF.

The rearrangement joins TRBV20-1 to TRBJ1-2; D gene unclear. V lost 3 bases and J lost 8, with 7 bases in between. The CDR3 totals 10 residues. The germline CDR1 and CDR2 sequences are DFQATT and SNEGSKA (reference sequence). This CDR3 reads CSASFQGYTF. The CDR3 DNA follows: TGCAGTGCTAGTTTTCAGGGCTACACCTTC.

The V and J genes are TRBV7-2 and TRBJ1-1; no definite D call. The CDR3 covers 15 residues. Germline V lookup: CDR1 SGHTA, CDR2 FQGNSA. The ends were cut back, 2 bases at V and 1 base at J, with 11 bases in the middle. The CDR3 bases are TGTGCCAGCAGCTTAAACCCCCAAGCGAACACTGAAGCTTTCTTT. This gives the protein CASSLNPQANTEAFF.

The V call is TRBV3-1 (or the pseudogene TRBV3-2), the J call TRBJ2-2, with 9 bases identical to TRBD1. Trimming removed 1 base from V and 4 bases from J; junction bases left unmatched: 4. CDR3 length equals 16 residues. CDR1 LGHDT and CDR2 YNNKEL come from the germline V gene (reference sequence). CDR3 sequence: CASSQGTGVGTGELFF. The CDR3 bases are TGTGCCAGCAGCCAAGGGACAGGGGTAGGCACCGGGGAGCTGTTTTTT.

Sample share makes this clone medium-sized. The sample contains more than one DNA sequence encoding this CDR3. The gene calls are TRBV7-6 and TRBJ2-7; D is ambiguous. Germline V gives CDR1 SGHVS, CDR2 FNYEAQ. This CDR3 is 13 amino acids long. V lost 5 bases, J lost 3 bases, and 11 bases lay in between. CDR3 residues: CASSPGPNYEQYF. CDR3 sequence (DNA): TGTGCCAGCAGCCCGGGCCCCAACTACGAGCAGTACTTC.

The rearrangement links TRBV6-2 or TRBV6-3 to TRBJ2-1; D not resolved. The CDR3 extends over 12 amino acids. Germline lookup yields CDR1 MNHEY and CDR2 SVGEGT. V was clipped by 6 bases and J by 8 bases, with 11 bases between them. CDR3: CASSTRVDEQFF. The DNA of the CDR3 is TGTGCCAGCAGCACTCGGGTAGATGAGCAGTTCTTC.

A remark on this clone: The junction shows a germline mismatch at one end, possibly a read error. The V gene is TRBV3-1 (or the pseudogene TRBV3-2), the J gene TRBJ1-1, with D possibly TRBD1 on 5 matching bases. CDR1 is LGHDT, CDR2 YNNKEL, per germline (reference sequence). This CDR3 region has 14 residues. The CDR3 DNA reads TGTGCCAGCAGTCAAGAGGTAGGGGACACTGAAGCTTTCTTT. Translated: CASSQEVGDTEAFF.